The clone carrying this T cell receptor beta chain was counted a few times. What it binds is not known. The PCR was carried out with 60 Vbeta primers and 13 Jbeta primers. Sequencing was performed with immunoSEQ multiplex PCR; in TCRdb, only in-frame clones are kept and a portion is missing. The sample holds 150,000 to 200,000 clones; approximately 84% are singletons and the top ten take approximately 5.4%. The data originate from a study of cytomegalovirus exposure and HLA in healthy donors. Study-level points and caveats: Roughly even sequencing depth across donors was the assumption behind the presence/absence analyses. TCR beta V- and J-gene trimming, according to a later analysis, was linked to a missense DCLRE1C variant.

There are 19 residues in the CDR3. The V end was cut by 5 bases, the J end by 2 bases, with 25 bases between. Germline V lookup: CDR1 SGHVS, CDR2 FNYEAQ. The sample was PBMCs. The origin of this receptor is a woman in her 30s in good health and CMV-seropositive. The chain joins TRBV7-6 to TRBJ1-5; tentative D call: TRBD1 (5 bases). CDR3 in amino acids: CASSTTPGGWGGGNQPQHF. The CDR3 DNA is TGTGCCAGCAGCACAACTCCCGGGGGGTGGGGCGGTGGCAATCAGCCCCAGCATTTT.